The 4 T cell receptor beta chains below all came from one sample that was sequenced in a study of T cell repertoires in cytomegalovirus infection. TCRdb ran MiXCR on the reads and lists one entry per CDR3 protein. The sample lists approximately 160,000 distinct CDR3 sequences; 15% to 20% were seen once. Sequencing used CD8+ T cells from PBMCs. The receptor source for this set is a human donor in good health (CMV status not recorded). Some clones in this sample may be carry-over from other donors' samples.

The CDR3 spells CASSPEGFTDTQYF. The DNA for the CDR3 is TGTGCCAGCAGCCCGGAGGGCTTCACAGATACGCAGTATTTT. The chain combines TRBV7-2 with TRBJ2-3; D might be TRBD2 (6 bases). The CDR3 extends over 14 amino acids. Germline values: CDR1 SGHTA, CDR2 FQGNSA. V dropped 5 bases and J dropped 2 bases, with 11 bases sitting between them.

This clonotype was counted a few times. The genes are TRBV7-3 and TRBJ2-3, with D hard to call. Germline-derived CDR1 and CDR2 are SGHTA and FQGTGA. The ends were cut back, 5 bases at V and 4 bases at J, with 10 bases in the middle. The CDR3 consists of 13 residues. Here the CDR3 reads CASSPGYPDTQYF. Here the CDR3 DNA reads TGTGCCAGCAGCCCTGGCTATCCAGATACGCAGTATTTT. The variable domain in full, completed from reference TRBV7-3 and TRBJ2-3, reads GAGVSQTPSNKVTEKGKYVELRCDPISGHTALYWYRQSLGQGPEFLIYFQGTGAADDSGLPNDRFFAVRPEGSVSTLKIQRTERGDSAVYLCASSPGYPDTQYFGPGTRLTVL.

The rearrangement links TRBV28 to TRBJ2-5; TRBD1 might be the D (6 bases). Between the trimmed V and J ends, which lost 5 bases and 1 base, there was a span of 32 bases. Germline values: CDR1 MDHEN, CDR2 SYDVKM. This CDR3 has 21 residues. CDR3 DNA sequence: TGTGCCAGCAGTCCATCCACCGAGTTCACTTACCGGGACAACCTCCAAGAGACCCAGTACTTC. As protein: CASSPSTEFTYRDNLQETQYF.

This clonotype was counted only a few times. The rearrangement links TRBV6-6 to TRBJ2-5; D not resolved. CDR3 length: 15 amino acids. Germline lookup yields CDR1 MNHNY and CDR2 SVGAGI (reference sequence). Deletions cut 6 bases from V and 1 base from J, with 15 bases between. The CDR3 DNA follows: TGTGCCAGCAGCGCTAGGCGGCAGCCCCAAGAGACCCAGTACTTC. It is translated as CASSARRQPQETQYF.